The T cell receptor beta chain described here comes from a study of shared clonotypes between healthy human individuals. Of note for this clone: Its target is not known.

It was roughly 200 ng DNA, 25,000 to 35,000 T cell genomes, that sorted-subset replicate PCRs used. Profiled with immunoSEQ multiplex PCR; TCRdb holds only in-frame clones, not every one. This table has over a million clones, 65% to 75% appearing once. Broader study findings: In a few donors, around 5% of naive CD4 clonotypes appeared in common. Clonotype sharing among donors was expected to depend on sequencing depth. Sampling covered blood only; tissue repertoires likely differ.

The source is a man aged 18-30 years in good health. Material: memory CD4+ T cells sorted from blood. The subset here: CD45RA-negative fraction.

The CDR3 DNA follows: TGTGCCAGCAGGCTGGAAGGGGTCGGGTCCCAGTACTTC. Its translation is CASRLEGVGSQYF. The chain is built from TRBV7-9 and TRBJ2-5; TRBD1 is a possible D gene (5 bases). V was shortened by 6 bases and J by 9 bases, with 17 bases between the two germline ends. The CDR3 runs to 13 residues. CDR1 is SEHNR, CDR2 FQNEAQ, per germline (reference sequence).